The present entry profiles one T cell receptor (beta chain) with its context. Antigen specificity is unknown. Donors were healthy HIV-negative adults without recent acute infections or vaccinations. CDR3 size: 15 residues. The germline CDR1 and CDR2 sequences are SGHAT and FQDESV (reference sequence). The V gene end was trimmed by 6 bases and the J gene end by 2 bases; junction bases not matched to a gene: 10. This sample stems from a study of shared clonotypes between healthy human individuals. Study-level findings and limits: Clonotypes shared by all four donors outscored non-shared clonotypes in generation probability. Only blood was sampled; tissue repertoires likely differ. In general, naive subsets displayed greater estimated richness than memory subsets did.

The assay was immunoSEQ multiplex PCR, and TCRdb's table has in-frame clones only and misses some. The sample carries about 79,000 clones, about 61% recorded once. The receptor comes from a man aged 25 to 40 in good health. The sequenced material came from memory CD8+ T cells sorted from blood. Subset noted: CD45RO+ cells pooled with CCR7-negative TemRA cells. The V and J genes are TRBV11-1 and TRBJ2-7; 7 nucleotides match TRBD1. The CDR3 DNA is TGTGCCAGCAGGCCTTACAGGGGTAGGGCCTACGAGCAGTACTTC. As protein: CASRPYRGRAYEQYF. The full variable domain, its missing parts supplied by reference TRBV11-1 and TRBJ2-7, is EAEVAQSPRYKITEKSQAVAFWCDPISGHATLYWYRQILGQGPELLVQFQDESVVDDSQLPKDRFSAERLKGVDSTLKIQPAELGDSAMYLCASRPYRGRAYEQYFGPGTRLTVT.